This TCR beta chain was recovered during a study of control samples from healthy donors and cancer patients. The protocol was immunoSEQ multiplex PCR, while the TCRdb copy is restricted to in-frame clones and leaves out a portion. The sample yields under 80,000 clones, 80% to 95% seen once. The V and J ends lost 4 bases and 4 bases respectively, with 16 bases between them. Germline-derived CDR1 and CDR2 are SGHAT and FQNNGV. The CDR3 has 15 amino acids. The sample taken for sequencing was PBMCs. This TCR derives from a woman aged 40 to 50 with lung cancer. The rearrangement links TRBV11-2 to TRBJ2-5; TRBD2 is a possible D gene (5 bases). DNA for the CDR3: TGTGCCAGCAGCTCAGGACCGGGAAGTAGAGAGACCCAGTACTTC. This gives the protein CASSSGPGSRETQYF.